Listed below are T cell receptor beta chains from one sample, sequenced in a study of naive and memory T cell subsets. TCRdb redid the calling of the UMI-ligation and nested PCR reads with MiXCR, one entry per CDR3 protein. The sample gives 150,000 or so distinct CDR3 sequences, roughly 22% of which show up once; roughly 0.1% is in the top ten. The sample taken for sequencing was naive CD4+ T cells from blood. The receptors were sampled from a human donor in good health. Each CDR3 is given with its conserved first and last residue. Each record gives: J gene, clone size, V gene, D gene, CDR3 DNA, CDR3 protein. D genes are given only for firm matches. Some rows mark clone size as missing; the rest say once, few, many or name a class of expanded clone.

j_call: TRBJ2-7
clone_size: -
v_call: TRBV5-6
d_call: -
cdr3_nt: TGTGCCAGCAGCTTGAAGGGGACCCACGAGCAGTACTTC
cdr3_aa: CASSLKGTHEQYF

j_call: TRBJ2-1
clone_size: -
v_call: TRBV11-2
d_call: TRBD2
cdr3_nt: TGTGCCAGCAGCCACAAACTAGTGGCGGGAGCCCCCAATGAGCAGTTCTTC
cdr3_aa: CASSHKLVAGAPNEQFF

j_call: TRBJ2-7
clone_size: -
v_call: TRBV6-6
d_call: TRBD2
cdr3_nt: TGTGCCAGCAGAACTACCCGCGGGAGATCCTACGAGCAGTACTTC
cdr3_aa: CASRTTRGRSYEQYF

j_call: TRBJ2-7
clone_size: many
v_call: TRBV6-5
d_call: TRBD2
cdr3_nt: TGTGCCAGCAGTTACTCGGGTGCTGCTAGCGGGAGACGCGAGCAGTACTTC
cdr3_aa: CASSYSGAASGRREQYF

j_call: TRBJ2-5
clone_size: many
v_call: TRBV29-1
d_call: -
cdr3_nt: TGCAGCGTTGAGGGGAGACCCCAAGAGACCCAGTACTTC
cdr3_aa: CSVEGRPQETQYF

j_call: TRBJ1-5
clone_size: -
v_call: TRBV12-3/TRBV12-4
d_call: -
cdr3_nt: TGTGCCAGCAGTTTAAGCAGGGATTATCAGCCCCAGCATTTT
cdr3_aa: CASSLSRDYQPQHF

j_call: TRBJ1-1
clone_size: -
v_call: TRBV5-8
d_call: -
cdr3_nt: TGTGCCAGCAGCTTGGGGCAGGGGATGCGTCCGGCTGAAGCTTTCTTT
cdr3_aa: CASSLGQGMRPAEAFF

j_call: TRBJ2-5
clone_size: -
v_call: TRBV6-5
d_call: TRBD2
cdr3_nt: TGTGCCAGCAGCCCCGGACTAGTGACTCAAGAGACCCAGTACTTC
cdr3_aa: CASSPGLVTQETQYF

j_call: TRBJ2-1
clone_size: -
v_call: TRBV3-1
d_call: -
cdr3_nt: TGTGCCAGCAGCCCCTTGGCGGCTTTACCTCGGAATGAGCAGTTCTTC
cdr3_aa: CASSPLAALPRNEQFF

j_call: TRBJ1-5
clone_size: -
v_call: TRBV6-6
d_call: -
cdr3_nt: TGTGCCAGCAGTTCCCCGCGACAGTCGTCCAGAGTGCCCCAGCATTTT
cdr3_aa: CASSSPRQSSRVPQHF

j_call: TRBJ2-7
clone_size: few
v_call: TRBV29-1
d_call: -
cdr3_nt: TGCAGCGTTGGGGCCAGATTTTCCTACGAGCAGTACTTC
cdr3_aa: CSVGARFSYEQYF

j_call: TRBJ2-7
clone_size: -
v_call: TRBV5-4
d_call: TRBD2
cdr3_nt: TGTGCCAGCAGCGCACCGGGGAGCGGGAGATACGAGCAGTACTTC
cdr3_aa: CASSAPGSGRYEQYF

j_call: TRBJ2-6
clone_size: -
v_call: TRBV2
d_call: -
cdr3_nt: TGTGCCAGCAACCCGACAGTCTCTGGGGCCAACGTCCTGACTTTC
cdr3_aa: CASNPTVSGANVLTF

j_call: TRBJ2-1
clone_size: -
v_call: TRBV5-6
d_call: TRBD1
cdr3_nt: TGTGCCAGCAGCTTGGACAGGGGGGCCTACAATGAGCAGTTCTTC
cdr3_aa: CASSLDRGAYNEQFF

j_call: TRBJ1-2
clone_size: few
v_call: TRBV6-5
d_call: -
cdr3_nt: TGTGCCAGCAGACGGGGGTTTGGGGCTGGTGGTGGCTACACCTTC
cdr3_aa: CASRRGFGAGGGYTF

j_call: TRBJ2-1
clone_size: few
v_call: TRBV29-1
d_call: -
cdr3_nt: TGCAGCGTTGAGGACCAGCGGCGCAGTGAGCAGTTCTTC
cdr3_aa: CSVEDQRRSEQFF

j_call: TRBJ2-7
clone_size: few
v_call: TRBV5-5
d_call: -
cdr3_nt: TGTGCCAGCAGCCGCGAATATGGACACCGCTCCTACGAGCAGTACTTC
cdr3_aa: CASSREYGHRSYEQYF

j_call: TRBJ2-5
clone_size: few
v_call: TRBV20-1
d_call: TRBD2
cdr3_nt: TGCAGTGCTAGATTAGCGGGAGTTCGAGAGACCCAGTACTTC
cdr3_aa: CSARLAGVRETQYF

j_call: TRBJ2-3
clone_size: few
v_call: TRBV20-1
d_call: -
cdr3_nt: TGCAGTGCCCATAGCCCCTACACAGATACGCAGTATTTT
cdr3_aa: CSAHSPYTDTQYF

j_call: TRBJ1-2
clone_size: -
v_call: TRBV12-3/TRBV12-4
d_call: -
cdr3_nt: TGTGCCAGCAGTTTTAAGTTCCAGGATGGCTACACCTTC
cdr3_aa: CASSFKFQDGYTF

j_call: TRBJ1-5
clone_size: -
v_call: TRBV28
d_call: -
cdr3_nt: TGTGCCAGCAGTTTATCGAAGGGACGGAGCAATCAGCCCCAGCATTTT
cdr3_aa: CASSLSKGRSNQPQHF

j_call: TRBJ2-1
clone_size: -
v_call: TRBV11-2
d_call: TRBD2
cdr3_nt: TGTGCCAGCAGCCCTGGGACTAGCGGGAGGCTCTCCTACAATGAGCAGTTCTTC
cdr3_aa: CASSPGTSGRLSYNEQFF

j_call: TRBJ2-1
clone_size: -
v_call: TRBV7-8
d_call: -
cdr3_nt: TGTGCCAGCAGCGATGGGCGGGGAAATGAGCAGTTCTTC
cdr3_aa: CASSDGRGNEQFF

j_call: TRBJ2-4
clone_size: -
v_call: TRBV5-6
d_call: TRBD2
cdr3_nt: TGTGCCAGCAGCTTGGCTAGCGGGAGGGCCGGGGGGAACATTCAGTACTTC
cdr3_aa: CASSLASGRAGGNIQYF

j_call: TRBJ1-5
clone_size: -
v_call: TRBV15
d_call: -
cdr3_nt: TGTGCCACCCAACGCGGGCGGGGGCTTAATCAGCCCCAGCATTTT
cdr3_aa: CATQRGRGLNQPQHF

j_call: TRBJ2-5
clone_size: few
v_call: TRBV29-1
d_call: TRBD2
cdr3_nt: TGCAGCGTTGCGACTAGCCTCCAAGAGACCCAGTACTTC
cdr3_aa: CSVATSLQETQYF

j_call: TRBJ2-1
clone_size: -
v_call: TRBV19
d_call: -
cdr3_nt: TGTGCCAGTAGTATAGCGGGCGCCTACAATGAGCAGTTCTTC
cdr3_aa: CASSIAGAYNEQFF

j_call: TRBJ2-1
clone_size: few
v_call: TRBV20-1
d_call: TRBD2
cdr3_nt: TGCAGTGTCAATATGGGCGGGAGCTTCAATGAGCAGTTCTTC
cdr3_aa: CSVNMGGSFNEQFF

j_call: TRBJ2-7
clone_size: -
v_call: TRBV29-1
d_call: TRBD2
cdr3_nt: TGCAGCGTTCAAGGCGAGACTAGCGCCTACGAGCAGTACTTC
cdr3_aa: CSVQGETSAYEQYF

j_call: TRBJ2-5
clone_size: many
v_call: TRBV11-2
d_call: -
cdr3_nt: TGTGCCAGCACCTCGACGGGCAGACAAGAGACCCAGTACTTC
cdr3_aa: CASTSTGRQETQYF

j_call: TRBJ1-4
clone_size: few
v_call: TRBV28
d_call: TRBD1
cdr3_nt: TGTGCCAGCAGTTTTTCGGGACAGGGTAATGAAAAACTGTTTTTT
cdr3_aa: CASSFSGQGNEKLFF

j_call: TRBJ2-5
clone_size: -
v_call: TRBV10-3
d_call: TRBD2
cdr3_nt: TGTGCCATCAGTGAGTCGGGGGGACTAGCGGGAGAGACCCAGTACTTC
cdr3_aa: CAISESGGLAGETQYF